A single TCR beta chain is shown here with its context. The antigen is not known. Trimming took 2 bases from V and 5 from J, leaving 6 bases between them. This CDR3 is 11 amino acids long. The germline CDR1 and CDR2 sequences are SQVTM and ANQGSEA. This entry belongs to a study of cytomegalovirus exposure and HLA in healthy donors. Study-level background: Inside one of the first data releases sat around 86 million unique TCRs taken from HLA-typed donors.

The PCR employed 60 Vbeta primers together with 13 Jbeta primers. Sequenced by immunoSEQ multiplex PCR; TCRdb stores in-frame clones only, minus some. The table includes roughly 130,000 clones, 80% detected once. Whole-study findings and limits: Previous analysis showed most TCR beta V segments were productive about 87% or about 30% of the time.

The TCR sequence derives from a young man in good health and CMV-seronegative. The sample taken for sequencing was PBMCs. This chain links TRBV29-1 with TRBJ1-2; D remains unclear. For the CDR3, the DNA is TGCAGCGTTGAATTGGAGTATGGCTACACCTTC. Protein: CSVELEYGYTF.